This entry lists 4 T cell receptor beta chains sequenced from one sample in a study of beta chain features in type 1 diabetes. Expressed TCRB transcripts were sequenced because the entire RNA isolate underwent reverse transcription. Generated by immunoSEQ multiplex PCR, the TCRdb table keeps only in-frame clones and is missing some. The table includes approximately 150,000 clones, roughly 9.1% detected once. The material sequenced was central memory CD4+ T cells from blood. The source of these receptors is a woman between 18 and 30 years old in good health.

This chain links TRBV7-2 with TRBJ1-5; 7 bases agree with TRBD1. The trim removed 5 bases at V and 7 bases at J, leaving 8 bases unmatched. The CDR3 consists of 14 residues. Germline values: CDR1 SGHTA, CDR2 FQGNSA. The CDR3 coding sequence is TGTGCCAGCAGCCCAGACAGGGCAGGACAGCCCCAGCATTTT. It translates to CASSPDRAGQPQHF.

This clone was observed a few times. The chain couples TRBV14 to TRBJ1-2, with a weak D call TRBD1 (5 bases). The germline V gene has CDR1 SGHDN and CDR2 FVKESK. V shed 4 bases and J shed 5 bases, with 14 bases lying between them. The CDR3 is 14 residues long. The CDR3: CASSRTTDGYGYTF. As DNA, the CDR3 is TGTGCCAGCAGCCGAACGACAGATGGGTATGGCTACACCTTC. The full variable domain, its missing parts supplied by reference TRBV14 and TRBJ1-2, is EAGVTQFPSHSVIEKGQTVTLRCDPISGHDNLYWYRRVMGKEIKFLLHFVKESKQDESGMPNNRFLAERTGGTYSTLKVQPAELEDSGVYFCASSRTTDGYGYTFGSGTRLTVV.

In this sample, this clone turned up a few times. The CDR3 loop reads CASSTLQGYGTEAFF. DNA for the CDR3: TGTGCCAGCAGCACCCTACAGGGGTACGGCACTGAAGCTTTCTTT. V gene TRBV7-9 combines with J gene TRBJ1-1, with 7 bases aligning to TRBD1. The CDR3 consists of 15 residues. Germline assignment: CDR1 SEHNR and CDR2 FQNEAQ (reference sequence). V gave up 5 bases and J gave up 4 bases; unmatched junction bases: 10.

The J gene is TRBJ2-1, the V gene TRBV20-1, with 9 bases aligning to TRBD2. The length of the CDR3 is 11 residues. CDR1 and CDR2 (germline): DFQATT, SNEGSKA (reference sequence). The V gene end was trimmed by 8 bases and the J gene end by 9 bases; junction bases not matched to a gene: 5. CDR3 coding DNA: TGCAGTTGTGGGACTAGCACTGAGCAGTTCTTC. It codes for CSCGTSTEQFF.